This T cell receptor (beta chain) was identified in a study of T cells in Graves' hyperthyroidism and ophthalmopathy. J was trimmed by 2 bases and V by 6 bases; bases with no gene match: 4. This CDR3 has 14 amino acids. From germline, CDR1 is MDHEN and CDR2 SYDVKM. TCR beta CDR3 sequences were amplified from RNA transcripts. Primed by the HTBI set, a first-round RT-PCR was run on the TCR CDR3. TCRdb redid the calling of the multiplex PCR reads with MiXCR, one entry per CDR3 protein. The profile shows over 400,000 distinct CDR3 sequences, about 20% of them singletons. This clonotype was observed at least ten times.

The sample was blood. The TCR originated in a woman between 70 and 85 years old with Graves' ophthalmopathy. The chain couples TRBV28 to TRBJ2-1; TRBD2 agrees at 7 bases. The CDR3 region is CASRSSGTYNEQFF. CDR3 nucleotides: TGTGCCAGCAGGTCTAGCGGCACCTACAATGAGCAGTTCTTC. The whole variable domain, remainder taken from reference TRBV28 and TRBJ2-1, is DVKVTQSSRYLVKRTGEKVFLECVQDMDHENMFWYRQDPGLGLRLIYFSYDVKMKEKGDIPEGYSVSREKKERFSLILESASTNQTSMYLCASRSSGTYNEQFFGPGTRLTVL.